The entry that follows covers one T cell receptor (beta chain) sequence. Its antigen remains unknown. This specimen comes from a study of cytomegalovirus exposure and HLA in healthy donors. Whole-study context: Earlier, approximately 180 million T cells were analyzed, and fewer than 120 million unique TCR beta sequences were found among them. Study-level results: A later analysis appeared to link common viral pathogens to several of the most significant clusters.

CDR3 length: 18 amino acids. Germline lookup yields CDR1 MDHEN and CDR2 SYDVKM. Trimming cost V 5 bases and J 2 bases; bases outside gene matches: 12. 13 Jbeta primers and 60 Vbeta primers were used for the PCR. Using immunoSEQ multiplex PCR, the repertoire was profiled, and TCRdb retains in-frame clones only, with some absent. The sample has 95,000 or so clones; around 70% are singletons. This receptor was identified in a woman in her 50s in good health and CMV-seropositive. The chain has TRBV28 and TRBJ2-1; 10 bases line up with TRBD2. The specimen was PBMCs. The CDR3 here is CASSDDGGLARTYNEQFF. In DNA, the CDR3 is TGTGCCAGCAGTGATGACGGGGGACTAGCGAGGACCTACAATGAGCAGTTCTTC.